The 13 T cell receptor beta chains below come from one sample, sequenced in a study of cytomegalovirus exposure and HLA in healthy donors. The protocol was immunoSEQ multiplex PCR, while the TCRdb copy is restricted to in-frame clones and leaves out a portion. In the table there are roughly 100,000 clones, around 90% of which are singletons. The sequenced sample was PBMCs. The receptors derive from a woman between 18 and 29 years old in good health and CMV-seropositive.

V usage is TRBV9 and J usage is TRBJ2-2, with 8 nucleotides matching TRBD1. CDR3 length equals 14 residues. Germline values: CDR1 SGDLS, CDR2 YYNGEE. With V trimmed by 7 bases and J by 6 bases, 8 bases remained unmatched. The CDR3 DNA is TGTGCCAGCTCCGGACAGGGCGGCGCCGGGGAGCTGTTTTTT. This gives the protein CASSGQGGAGELFF.

The chain has TRBV29-1 and TRBJ2-3; no definite D call. CDR1 and CDR2 (germline): SQVTM, ANQGSEA. V was shortened by 0 bases and J by 0 bases, with 7 bases between the two germline ends. CDR3 length equals 14 residues. The CDR3 region is CSVEEFSSTDTQYF. Here the CDR3 DNA reads TGCAGCGTTGAAGAGTTCTCTAGCACAGATACGCAGTATTTT.

This chain connects TRBV10-3 to TRBJ1-2; 9 bases fit TRBD1. This CDR3 spans 14 amino acids. Trimming took 5 bases from V and 3 from J; bases not matched to a gene: 4. The V gene's germline CDR1 is ENHRY and CDR2 SYGVKD. Here the CDR3 reads CAISRTGEDYGYTF. CDR3 DNA: TGTGCCATCAGTCGGACAGGGGAGGACTATGGCTACACCTTC.

The CDR3 nucleotides read TGTGCCAGCAGTGAAGCGCCCCCAGTAAGCTCCTACAATGAGCAGTTCTTC. Residues: CASSEAPPVSSYNEQFF. V gene TRBV2 combines with J gene TRBJ2-1; D not resolved. The V gene lost 0 bases and the J gene lost 0 bases, with 12 bases spanning the gap. Germline V gene lookup returns CDR1 SNHLY and CDR2 FYNNEI. This CDR3 is 17 amino acids long.

The count of this clone is one. As DNA, the CDR3 is TGTGCCAGCAGTGAACAGGGCACGGAGACCCAGTACTTC. Amino acids: CASSEQGTETQYF. V gene TRBV6-1 combines with J gene TRBJ2-5; a possible D gene is TRBD1 (5 bases). The CDR3 has 13 amino acids. The germline V and J ends were trimmed by 2 bases and 5 bases, with 9 bases remaining between them. The germline V gene encodes CDR1 MNHNS and CDR2 SASEGT.

The rearrangement links TRBV9 to TRBJ2-5, with TRBD2 as a possible D gene (5 bases). V was shortened by 0 bases and J by 4 bases, with 10 bases between the two germline ends. CDR3 length: 14 amino acids. Per the germline V gene, CDR1 is SGDLS and CDR2 is YYNGEE. The CDR3 bases are TGTGCCAGCAGCGTAGGGGGTCGGGGAGAGACCCAGTACTTC. Amino acid sequence: CASSVGGRGETQYF.

The rearrangement joins TRBV14 to TRBJ2-7; D is perhaps TRBD2 (6 bases). The CDR3 runs to 16 residues. Germline V gene sequence: CDR1 SGHDN, CDR2 FVKESK. V was pared by 4 bases and J by 2 bases, with 18 bases between. The CDR3 is CASSPRGGDIAYEQYV. In DNA, the CDR3 is TGTGCCAGCAGCCCAAGGGGCGGGGATATAGCCTACGAGCAGTACGTC.

The V gene is TRBV2, the J gene TRBJ1-3, with 8 bases matching TRBD1. Germline CDR1 is SNHLY and CDR2 is FYNNEI. V was pared by 8 bases and J by 3 bases, with 3 bases of the junction left unmatched. This CDR3 is built from 13 residues. Written as DNA, the CDR3 is TGTGCCAGCGGGGGGACAGGTGGAAACACCATATATTTT. Translating it yields CASGGTGGNTIYF.

The chain recombines TRBV5-6 with TRBJ2-3; TRBD2 agrees at 7 bases. The CDR3 totals 16 residues. Germline CDR1 SGHDT, CDR2 YYEEEE. The trim removed 5 bases at V and 2 bases at J, leaving 11 bases unmatched. CDR3: CASSRERGRLTDTQYF. The CDR3 DNA reads TGTGCCAGCAGTCGCGAGCGCGGGAGACTCACAGATACGCAGTATTTT.

The chain links TRBV7-9 to TRBJ2-2; the match to TRBD2 covers 7 bases. Germline CDR1 reads SEHNR; CDR2 reads FQNEAQ (reference sequence). The CDR3 totals 15 residues. V gave up 6 bases and J gave up 0 bases; unmatched junction bases: 4. The DNA of the CDR3 is TGTGCCAGCAGGACTAGCAGATCGAACACCGGGGAGCTGTTTTTT. Its translation is CASRTSRSNTGELFF.

The V call is TRBV29-1, the J call TRBJ1-2, with 7 bases identical to TRBD1. The V gene's germline CDR1 is SQVTM and CDR2 ANQGSEA. After removal of 6 bases from V and 2 bases from J, the junction contained 6 bases not matched to a gene. The CDR3 is made up of 13 amino acids. The chain's CDR3 is CSVTGQANYGYTF. The CDR3 DNA follows: TGCAGCGTCACCGGACAGGCCAACTATGGCTACACCTTC.

This clone has more than one count but fewer than ten. V usage is TRBV5-4 and J usage is TRBJ1-2, with 7 bases that match TRBD1. J was trimmed by 4 bases and V by 2 bases; bases with no gene match: 2. From germline, CDR1 is SGHNT and CDR2 YYREEE (reference sequence). The CDR3 loop spans 13 amino acids. CDR3 sequence reads: CASSLRDSYGYTF. The DNA of the CDR3 is TGTGCCAGCAGCTTAAGGGACAGCTATGGCTACACCTTC.

The chain has TRBV28 and TRBJ1-2, with a weak D call TRBD1 (5 bases). CDR1 is MDHEN and CDR2 is SYDVKM in the germline V gene. The V and J ends lost 2 bases and 2 bases respectively, with 9 bases between them. This CDR3 region has 14 residues. This chain's CDR3 is CASSLGHANYGYTF. The DNA for the CDR3 is TGTGCCAGCAGTTTAGGACATGCCAACTATGGCTACACCTTC.